Many counts were recorded for the clone carrying this T cell receptor beta chain. Its target is not known. The sample comes from a study of T cell repertoires in cytomegalovirus infection. The trim removed 6 bases at V and 0 bases at J, leaving 3 bases unmatched. CDR3 length: 14 amino acids. TCRdb independently ran MiXCR on the reads; one entry per CDR3 protein. The sample shows about 150,000 distinct CDR3 sequences, 30% to 40% of them seen only once. Broader study findings: The study found HLA-C-restricted CMV-specific TCR beta clonotypes dominating the ex vivo response.

This receptor was identified in a human donor in good health (CMV status not recorded). Some clones in this sample may be carry-over from other donors' samples. The sample here was CD8+ T cells from cultured PBMCs, taken from culture after CMV antigen stimulation. The rearrangement joins TRBV12-3 or TRBV12-4 to TRBJ1-1; 8 nucleotides agree with TRBD1. CDR3 nucleotide sequence: TGTGCCAGCAGCGGACAGGGTTTGAACACTGAAGCTTTCTTT. This encodes CASSGQGLNTEAFF.